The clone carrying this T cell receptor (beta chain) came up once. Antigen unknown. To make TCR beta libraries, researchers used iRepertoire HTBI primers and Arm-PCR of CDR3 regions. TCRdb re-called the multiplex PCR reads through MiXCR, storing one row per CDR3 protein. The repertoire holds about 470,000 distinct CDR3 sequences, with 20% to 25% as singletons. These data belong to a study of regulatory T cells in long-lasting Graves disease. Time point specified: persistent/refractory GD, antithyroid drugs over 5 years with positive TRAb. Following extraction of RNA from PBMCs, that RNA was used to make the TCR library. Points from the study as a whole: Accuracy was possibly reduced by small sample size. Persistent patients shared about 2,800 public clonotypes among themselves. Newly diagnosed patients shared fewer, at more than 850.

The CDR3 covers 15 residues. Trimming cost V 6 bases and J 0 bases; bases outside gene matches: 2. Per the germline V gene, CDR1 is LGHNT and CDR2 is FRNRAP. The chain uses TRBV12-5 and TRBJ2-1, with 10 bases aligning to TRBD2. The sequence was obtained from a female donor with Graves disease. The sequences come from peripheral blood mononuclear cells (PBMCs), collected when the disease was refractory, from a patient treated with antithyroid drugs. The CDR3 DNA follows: TGTGCTAGTGGCCCTAGCGGGAGCTCCTACAATGAGCAGTTCTTC. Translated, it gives CASGPSGSSYNEQFF.